These T cell receptor beta chains were read from a single sample in a study of beta chain features in type 1 diabetes. Clones were sequenced by immunoSEQ multiplex PCR, and TCRdb holds only the in-frame ones, with some missing. This table has under 450,000 clones, roughly 16% appearing once. Sequencing input: naive CD4+ T cells from blood. The receptors originated from a woman under 30 in good health. CDR3s include the opening cysteine and the closing phenylalanine or tryptophan. The D gene is left open where the match is weak. Size values are once, few and many counts, or a class for expanded clones, and some rows have none.

d_call | j_call | clone_size | v_call | cdr3_aa | cdr3_nt
. | TRBJ2-7 | . | TRBV29-1 | CSVEDFTYEQYF | TGCAGCGTTGAAGATTTTACCTACGAGCAGTACTTC
TRBD2 | TRBJ2-1 | . | TRBV30 | CAWSNWGRAPNEQFF | TGTGCCTGGAGTAATTGGGGGAGGGCCCCGAATGAGCAGTTCTTC
TRBD2 | TRBJ2-3 | . | TRBV29-1 | CSSGGSHTDTQYF | TGCAGCTCCGGGGGGTCGCACACAGATACGCAGTATTTT
TRBD1 | TRBJ2-1 | few | TRBV6-5 | CASSYGQGSNEQFF | TGTGCCAGCAGTTACGGACAGGGCTCAAATGAGCAGTTCTTC
. | TRBJ1-5 | few | TRBV7-8 | CASSTNGGDQPQHF | TGTGCCAGCAGCACTAACGGCGGGGATCAGCCCCAGCATTTT
TRBD1 | TRBJ2-1 | few | TRBV29-1 | CSVERGTGNEQFF | TGCAGCGTTGAACGCGGGACAGGCAATGAGCAGTTCTTC
. | TRBJ1-2 | few | TRBV28 | CASSFAGAQSGGYTF | TGTGCCAGCAGTTTCGCAGGGGCGCAGTCCGGTGGCTACACCTTC
. | TRBJ2-7 | . | TRBV30 | CAWRNVGSIHEQYF | TGTGCCTGGAGGAATGTCGGGAGTATCCACGAGCAGTACTTC
TRBD1 | TRBJ1-5 | . | TRBV28 | CASSSGQGDQPQHF | TGTGCCAGCAGCTCGGGACAGGGCGATCAGCCCCAGCATTTT
TRBD2 | TRBJ2-1 | few | TRBV9 | CASSVAAGEYNEQFF | TGTGCCAGCAGCGTAGCAGCGGGGGAGTACAATGAGCAGTTCTTC
. | TRBJ2-5 | few | TRBV7-9 | CASSSPLLTVQETQYF | TGTGCCAGCAGCTCCCCGTTATTGACAGTCCAAGAGACCCAGTACTTC
. | TRBJ2-1 | few | TRBV5-1 | CASSLTQGIPYNEQFF | TGCGCCAGCAGCTTGACACAGGGTATCCCCTACAATGAGCAGTTCTTC
TRBD2 | TRBJ2-1 | few | TRBV19 | CASGKVAGDGEQFF | TGTGCCAGTGGAAAGGTAGCGGGAGACGGTGAGCAGTTCTTC
TRBD1 | TRBJ2-3 | few | TRBV11-2 | CASSRGTGSTDTQYF | TGTGCCAGCAGCCGCGGGACAGGGAGCACAGATACGCAGTATTTT
. | TRBJ2-1 | . | TRBV15 | CATSRYQIHEQFF | TGTGCCACCAGCAGATACCAGATCCATGAGCAGTTCTTC
. | TRBJ1-2 | few | TRBV29-1 | CSVTMYRDYGYTF | TGCAGCGTTACGATGTACAGGGATTATGGCTACACCTTC
. | TRBJ1-5 | . | TRBV29-1 | CSARGEWNNQPQHF | TGCAGCGCCCGGGGGGAGTGGAACAATCAGCCCCAGCATTTT
. | TRBJ2-1 | few | TRBV15 | CATSRLRETTQFF | TGTGCCACCAGCAGACTCCGGGAAACTACCCAGTTCTTC
. | TRBJ1-2 | . | TRBV7-8 | CASSLEGQNYGYTF | TGTGCCAGCAGCTTAGAAGGACAGAACTATGGCTACACCTTC
. | TRBJ2-7 | . | TRBV28 | CATLNREGYEQYF | TGTGCCACACTTAACAGGGAGGGCTACGAGCAGTACTTC
. | TRBJ2-7 | few | TRBV4-2 | CASSQDPLAPYEQYF | TGTGCCAGCAGCCAAGATCCCCTAGCCCCCTACGAGCAGTACTTC
. | TRBJ2-1 | . | TRBV27 | CASSRWQGSNEQFF | TGTGCCAGCAGTCGTTGGCAGGGGAGTAATGAGCAGTTCTTC
TRBD1 | TRBJ2-5 | few | TRBV5-4 | CASSFRDRGKTQYF | TGTGCCAGCAGCTTCCGGGACAGGGGAAAGACCCAGTACTTC
TRBD1 | TRBJ1-2 | . | TRBV4-2 | CASSQAGDRAYGYTF | TGTGCCAGCAGCCAAGCCGGGGACAGGGCCTATGGCTACACCTTC
. | TRBJ2-1 | few | TRBV30 | CAWSNLQGNEQFF | TGTGCCTGGAGTAACCTGCAGGGTAATGAGCAGTTCTTC
TRBD1 | TRBJ1-1 | few | TRBV30 | CAWSGQLNTEAFF | TGTGCCTGGTCGGGACAGCTGAACACTGAAGCTTTCTTT
. | TRBJ2-6 | few | TRBV30 | CAWSGRRLPYSGANVLTF | TGTGCCTGGAGTGGGCGGAGGTTGCCCTACTCTGGGGCCAACGTCCTGACTTTC